This entry lists 9 T cell receptor beta chains sequenced from one sample in a study of blood T cell repertoires in COVID-19. Method: immunoSEQ multiplex PCR; TCRdb's copy keeps in-frame clones and lacks some. The sample comprises approximately 280,000 clones, 89% of which are singletons, and approximately 2.2% rests with the top ten. The source material was peripheral blood. These receptors were obtained from a middle-aged man with acute or convalescent COVID-19.

The chain is built from TRBV19 and TRBJ2-1; 8 bases agree with TRBD1. The J segment lost 5 bases and the V segment lost 9 bases, leaving 9 bases of the junction unmatched. This CDR3 region has 14 residues. Germline V lookup: CDR1 LNHDA, CDR2 SQIVND (reference sequence). In DNA form, the CDR3 reads TGTGCCAGCCACACAGGGGGTAGCCACAATGAGCAGTTCTTC. Translating it yields CASHTGGSHNEQFF.

This chain links TRBV6-5 with TRBJ2-7; D might be TRBD2 (5 bases). Trimming stripped 7 bases from V and 0 bases from J, with 16 bases between. The CDR3 is 15 residues long. CDR1 is MNHEY, CDR2 SVGAGI, per germline. The CDR3 nucleotides are TGTGCCAGCACCCACGGGGTCGGTGTCTCCTACGAGCAGTACTTC. It encodes CASTHGVGVSYEQYF.

The rearrangement uses TRBV2 and TRBJ1-1, with D perhaps matching TRBD1 (6 bases). There are 16 residues in the CDR3. V was clipped by 0 bases and J by 2 bases, with 13 bases between them. Germline assignment: CDR1 SNHLY and CDR2 FYNNEI. In DNA, the CDR3 is TGTGCCAGCAGTGAAGCCTCAGGGGCCTTAAACACTGAAGCTTTCTTT. Its translation is CASSEASGALNTEAFF.

V usage is TRBV5-1 and J usage is TRBJ1-6; D is possibly TRBD1 (6 bases). V lost 0 bases, J lost 10 bases, and 11 bases lay in between. The CDR3 spans 14 residues. Per the germline V gene, CDR1 is SGHRS and CDR2 is YFSETQ. CDR3 residues: CASSLDRVGSPLHF. The CDR3 nucleotides read TGCGCCAGCAGCTTGGACAGGGTGGGATCACCCCTCCACTTT.

The chain recombines TRBV25-1 with TRBJ1-6; D is unclear. Germline CDR1 MGHDK, CDR2 SYGVNS. The CDR3 runs to 13 residues. Trimming removed 0 bases at V and 9 bases at J, with 6 bases between. The CDR3 coding sequence is TGTGCCAGCAGTGAATATAAGAGTTCACCCCTCCACTTT. As protein: CASSEYKSSPLHF.

The rearrangement links TRBV10-1 to TRBJ2-7, with TRBD1 matching 9 bases. The CDR3 length is 14 residues. J was trimmed by 2 bases and V by 4 bases; bases with no gene match: 3. Germline CDR1 is WNHNN and CDR2 is SYGVQD (reference sequence). CDR3 coding DNA: TGCGCCAGCAGTGCAGGGACAGGGCCCTACGAGCAGTACTTC. Translation gives CASSAGTGPYEQYF.

J is TRBJ2-5 and V is TRBV4-1, with D possibly TRBD2 on 6 matching bases. V was cut by 5 bases and J by 5 bases, with 12 bases left in between. Germline loops: CDR1 MGHRA, CDR2 YSYEKL. The CDR3 sequence is 13 residues long. The chain's CDR3 is CASSSRGLETQYF. The DNA of the CDR3 is TGCGCCAGCAGCTCTAGGGGACTGGAGACCCAGTACTTC.

The J gene is TRBJ2-5, the V gene TRBV25-1; 7 bases map to TRBD2. Germline V gene sequence: CDR1 MGHDK, CDR2 SYGVNS. Germline trimming cut 2 bases from V and 5 bases from J; bases unmatched to any gene: 2. This CDR3 is built from 13 residues. The DNA of the CDR3 is TGTGCCAGCAGTGAACCCGGGAGGGAGACCCAGTACTTC. Amino acid sequence: CASSEPGRETQYF. The full variable domain, its missing parts supplied by reference TRBV25-1 and TRBJ2-5, is EADIYQTPRYLVIGTGKKITLECSQTMGHDKMYWYQQDPGMELHLIHYSYGVNSTEKGDLSSESTVSRIRTEHFPLTLESARPSHTSQYLCASSEPGRETQYFGPGTRLLVL.

The rearrangement links TRBV5-4 to TRBJ2-3; 11 bases match TRBD2. The CDR3 is 16 amino acids. The germline V gene encodes CDR1 SGHNT and CDR2 YYREEE (reference sequence). The V and J ends lost 1 base and 0 bases, in that order; junction bases with no gene match: 1. CDR3 residues: CASSLRLAGSTDTQYF. CDR3 DNA sequence: TGTGCCAGCAGCTTGCGACTAGCGGGGAGCACAGATACGCAGTATTTT.